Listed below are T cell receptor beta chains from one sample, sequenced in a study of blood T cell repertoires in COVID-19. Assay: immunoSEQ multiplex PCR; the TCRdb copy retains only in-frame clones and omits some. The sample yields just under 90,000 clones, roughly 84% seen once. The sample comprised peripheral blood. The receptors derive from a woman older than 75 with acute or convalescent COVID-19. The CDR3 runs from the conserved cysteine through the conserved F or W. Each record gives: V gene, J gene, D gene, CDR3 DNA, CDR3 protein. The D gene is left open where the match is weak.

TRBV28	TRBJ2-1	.	TGTGCCAGCAGCCAGACTTACAATGAGCAGTTCTTC	CASSQTYNEQFF
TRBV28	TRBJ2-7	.	TGTGCCAGCAGTTTAGGACAGTTACCCTACGAGCAGTACTTC	CASSLGQLPYEQYF
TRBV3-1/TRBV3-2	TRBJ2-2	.	TGTGCCAGCAGCCACCTATCCGGGGAGCTGTTTTTT	CASSHLSGELFF
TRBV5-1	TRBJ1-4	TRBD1	TGCGCCAGCAGCTATACAGGGGTGGCGGATGAAAAACTGTTTTTT	CASSYTGVADEKLFF
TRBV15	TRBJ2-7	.	TGTGCCACCAGCAGAGATCGCGGGCCTTCCTACGAGCAGTACTTC	CATSRDRGPSYEQYF
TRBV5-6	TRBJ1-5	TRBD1	TGTGCCAGCAGCTTGAGCCAGGGGGGAAATCAGCCCCAGCATTTT	CASSLSQGGNQPQHF
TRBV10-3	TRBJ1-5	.	TGTGCCATCAGCGAATCTATCCAGGGGTATCAGCCCCAGCATTTT	CAISESIQGYQPQHF
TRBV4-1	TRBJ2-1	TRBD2	TGCGCCAGCAGCCAAGATCTAGGGCGGGGGATCTACAATGAGCAGTTCTTC	CASSQDLGRGIYNEQFF
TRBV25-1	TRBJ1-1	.	TGTGCCAGCAGTGCCACTCCGGAAGGGAGCACGAGAGCTTTCTTT	CASSATPEGSTRAFF
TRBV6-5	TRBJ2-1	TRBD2	TGTGCCAGTTTGGGACTAGCGGTCAATGAGCAGTTCTTC	CASLGLAVNEQFF
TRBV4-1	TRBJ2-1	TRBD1	TGCGCCAGCAGCCAAGGTCTGGGACAGCGCTCCCATGAGCAGTTCTTC	CASSQGLGQRSHEQFF